These T cell receptor beta chains were read from a single sample in a study of metastatic and nonmetastatic thyroid tumors. TCRdb ran MiXCR on the PCR reads. This sample has about 16,000 clones; approximately 30% occur once, and the top ten carry 10% to 13%. The specimen was blood. The receptors here all came from a female donor with papillary thyroid cancer or a benign thyroid nodule (not recorded which). Some clones in this sample may be carry-over from other donors' samples. Each CDR3 is given with its conserved first and last residue. The D gene is left open where the match is weak. Clone size appears in some rows only: once, few, many, or a class for an expanded clone.

clone size	V gene	J gene	D gene	CDR3 DNA	CDR3 protein
.	TRBV30	TRBJ1-5	.	TGTGCCTGGAGTTCCGGGAACGGCCAGCCCCAGCATTTT	CAWSSGNGQPQHF
.	TRBV5-8	TRBJ2-1	TRBD2	TGTGCCAGCAGCTGGGGACTACTCGATGAGCAGTTCTTC	CASSWGLLDEQFF
many	TRBV4-1	TRBJ2-5	.	TGCGCCAGCAGCCAAGCGGGCGCCCAAGAGACCCAGTACTTC	CASSQAGAQETQYF
medium-sized	TRBV6-1	TRBJ1-2	.	TGTGCCAGCAGTCCTGGATCCTCCAACTATGGCTACACCTTC	CASSPGSSNYGYTF
many	TRBV29-1	TRBJ1-2	.	TGCAGCGTTGACCAGGGAGGGGGAGGGTATGGCTACACCTTC	CSVDQGGGGYGYTF
medium-sized	TRBV19	TRBJ2-2	.	TGTGCCAGTAGTTCTCAGGGGCCCGGGGAGCTGTTTTTT	CASSSQGPGELFF
few	TRBV4-2	TRBJ1-1	TRBD1	TGTGCCAGCGCTGGGACAGGGGCGAACACTGAAGCTTTCTTT	CASAGTGANTEAFF
many	TRBV29-1	TRBJ2-1	TRBD2	TGCAGCGTTGTTTTTGCGGGGGGATTCTCCTCCTACAATGAGCAGTTCTTC	CSVVFAGGFSSYNEQFF
many	TRBV4-3	TRBJ1-2	.	TGCGCCAGCAGCCAGTTGGCTAGTACCCCCTATGGCTACACCTTC	CASSQLASTPYGYTF
few	TRBV6-1	TRBJ1-5	.	TGTGCCAGCAGGGACGGGGGCGGGCAGCCCCAGCATTTT	CASRDGGGQPQHF
medium-sized	TRBV19	TRBJ1-5	.	TGTGCCAGTAGTATTATTCAGGCCGGACCCGTCACTCAGCATTTT	CASSIIQAGPVTQHF
medium-sized	TRBV6-5	TRBJ1-2	.	TGTGCCAGCAGTTACTCGCCGGAGAACTATGGCTACACCTTC	CASSYSPENYGYTF
many	TRBV14	TRBJ2-1	.	TGTGCCAGCAGCCTCGACCTCCAGGTTTACAATGAGCAGTTCTTC	CASSLDLQVYNEQFF
many	TRBV3-1	TRBJ2-1	.	TGTGCCAGCAGCCCTCAGGGGTTGGATGAGCAGTTCTTC	CASSPQGLDEQFF
few	TRBV12-3/TRBV12-4	TRBJ2-7	TRBD1	TGTGCCAGCAGTTCAGGGGGAGTACTCGAGCAGTACTTC	CASSSGGVLEQYF
.	TRBV19	TRBJ1-2	TRBD1	TGTGCCAGTAGTATGGGACAGGGTGACTATGGCTACACCTTC	CASSMGQGDYGYTF
few	TRBV19	TRBJ2-3	TRBD2	TGTGCCAGTAGTTGCGGGGGTCGTGTAGATACTCAGTATTTT	CASSCGGRVDTQYF
.	TRBV6-1	TRBJ2-2	.	TGTGCCAGCAGTGATTACAGGGACACCGGGGAGCTGTTTTTT	CASSDYRDTGELFF
.	TRBV2	TRBJ2-7	TRBD1	TGTGCCAGCATCTACAGGGGGGAGCAGTACTTC	CASIYRGEQYF
.	TRBV5-1	TRBJ2-7	TRBD2	TGCGCCAGCAGCCCAGGCCCGGGAGGGCCCTACGAGCAGTACTTC	CASSPGPGGPYEQYF
.	TRBV28	TRBJ1-1	.	TGTGCCAGCAGGCTGACACTGAACACTGAAGCTTTCTTT	CASRLTLNTEAFF
.	TRBV11-2	TRBJ1-5	.	TGTGCCAGCAGCCCGAACCGCAATCAGCCCCAGCATTTT	CASSPNRNQPQHF
few	TRBV6-4	TRBJ2-1	TRBD1	TGTGTCAGCAGTTCCTGGACAGGGGACTACAATGAGCAGTTCTTC	CVSSSWTGDYNEQFF
medium-sized	TRBV5-1	TRBJ1-2	TRBD1	TGCGCCAGCAGCTTGGATGGGACAGGGATTGAGCACTATGGCTACACCTTC	CASSLDGTGIEHYGYTF
medium-sized	TRBV20-1	TRBJ1-2	.	TGCAGTGCTAGATCGAGTGGCTACACCTTC	CSARSSGYTF
once	TRBV20-1	TRBJ2-1	TRBD2	TGCAGTGCTAGAGGGCCCCAAGCGGGAGTATACAATGAGCAGTTCTTC	CSARGPQAGVYNEQFF
medium-sized	TRBV12-3/TRBV12-4	TRBJ1-5	TRBD1	TGTGCCAGCAGTCTCGACAGGGGAGCGTATCAGCCCCAGCATTTT	CASSLDRGAYQPQHF
many	TRBV4-3	TRBJ2-1	TRBD2	TGCGCCAGCAGCCCAGGGACTAGCGGGGAATACAATGAGCAGTTCTTC	CASSPGTSGEYNEQFF
medium-sized	TRBV28	TRBJ1-5	.	TGTGCCAGCAGTTTAACTCAGCCCCAGCATTTT	CASSLTQPQHF
.	TRBV20-1	TRBJ2-1	.	TGCAGTGCTAGAGGCGCGTACGACCACAATGAGCAGTTCTTC	CSARGAYDHNEQFF
.	TRBV4-1	TRBJ1-2	.	TGCGCCAGCAGCCCTCAGGGGAATGCTAACTATGGCTACACCTTC	CASSPQGNANYGYTF
.	TRBV5-4	TRBJ2-1	TRBD1	TGTGCCAGCAGCGGCGGACAGGGGGTATACAATGAGCAGTTCTTC	CASSGGQGVYNEQFF
many	TRBV3-1	TRBJ1-2	TRBD1	TGTGCCAGCAGCCAGGGAACAGGGGATCGTAACTACACCTTC	CASSQGTGDRNYTF
many	TRBV11-2	TRBJ2-5	.	TGTGCCAGCAGCTCCCAGGGGGGAACCGGGGGGACCCAGTACTTC	CASSSQGGTGGTQYF
medium-sized	TRBV5-1	TRBJ2-3	.	TGCGCCAGCAGCTCCCTAGAGAACACAGATACGCAGTATTTT	CASSSLENTDTQYF
.	TRBV20-1	TRBJ2-1	TRBD2	TGCAGTGCTAGAGGACTAGCGGACTCCTACAATGAGCAGTTCTTC	CSARGLADSYNEQFF
medium-sized	TRBV19	TRBJ1-5	.	TGTGCCAGTAGTATATCGGGGGGGCAGCCCCAGCATTTT	CASSISGGQPQHF
.	TRBV28	TRBJ2-2	.	TGTGCCAGCAGTTTTCTCAGGATAGGGGACACCGGGGAGCTGTTTTTT	CASSFLRIGDTGELFF
medium-sized	TRBV6-6	TRBJ2-7	.	TGTGCCAGCAGTTATAACAGGGTCTCCTACGAGCAGTACTTC	CASSYNRVSYEQYF
many	TRBV9	TRBJ2-5	TRBD2	TGTGCCAGCAGCAGAAGCGGGGGGGCTTTGGAGACCCAGTACTTC	CASSRSGGALETQYF
few	TRBV10-3	TRBJ2-7	TRBD1	TGTGCCATCAGGCCCGGACAGGGGGCACCCTACGAGCAGTACTTC	CAIRPGQGAPYEQYF